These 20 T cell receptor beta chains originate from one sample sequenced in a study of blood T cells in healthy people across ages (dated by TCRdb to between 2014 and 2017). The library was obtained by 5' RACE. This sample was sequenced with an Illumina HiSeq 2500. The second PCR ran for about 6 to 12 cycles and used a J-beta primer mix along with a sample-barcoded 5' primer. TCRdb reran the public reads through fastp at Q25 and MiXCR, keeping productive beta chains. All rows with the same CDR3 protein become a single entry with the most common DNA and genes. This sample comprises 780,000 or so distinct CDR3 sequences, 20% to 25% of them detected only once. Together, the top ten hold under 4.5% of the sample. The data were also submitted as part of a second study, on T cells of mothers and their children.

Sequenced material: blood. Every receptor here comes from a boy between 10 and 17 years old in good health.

Written as DNA, the CDR3 is TGTGCCAGCAGCTCGAGCGGGAGGCTCGCCTACAATGAGCAGTTCTTC. Translated, it gives CASSSSGRLAYNEQFF. The chain joins TRBV7-6 to TRBJ2-1, with 9 bases aligning to TRBD2. V shed 4 bases, J shed 2 bases, and the junction held 6 bases outside the gene matches. CDR1 is SGHVS and CDR2 is FNYEAQ in the germline V gene. The CDR3 sequence is 16 residues long.

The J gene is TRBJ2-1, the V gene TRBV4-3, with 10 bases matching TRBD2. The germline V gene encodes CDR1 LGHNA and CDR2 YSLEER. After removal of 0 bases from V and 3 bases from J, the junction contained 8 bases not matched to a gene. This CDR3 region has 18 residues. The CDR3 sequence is CASSQDLGSGGIYNEQFF. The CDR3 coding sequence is TGCGCCAGCAGCCAAGATCTGGGTAGCGGGGGGATCTACAATGAGCAGTTCTTC.

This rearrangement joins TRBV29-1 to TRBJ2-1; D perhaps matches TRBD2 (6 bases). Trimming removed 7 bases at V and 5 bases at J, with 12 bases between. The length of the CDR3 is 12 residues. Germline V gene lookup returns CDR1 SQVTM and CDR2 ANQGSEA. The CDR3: CSGPGLNNEQFF. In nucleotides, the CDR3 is TGCAGCGGGCCGGGACTTAACAATGAGCAGTTCTTC.

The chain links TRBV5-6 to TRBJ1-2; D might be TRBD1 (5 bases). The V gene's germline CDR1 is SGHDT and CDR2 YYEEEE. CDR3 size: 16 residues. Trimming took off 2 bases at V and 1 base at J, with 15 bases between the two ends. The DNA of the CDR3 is TGTGCCAGCAGCTTTCCAGGGAGCGGTGGTAACTATGGCTACACCTTC. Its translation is CASSFPGSGGNYGYTF. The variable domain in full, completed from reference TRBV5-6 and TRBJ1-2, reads DAGVTQSPTHLIKTRGQQVTLRCSPKSGHDTVSWYQQALGQGPQFIFQYYEEEERQRGNFPDRFSGHQFPNYSSELNVNALLLGDSALYLCASSFPGSGGNYGYTFGSGTRLTVV.

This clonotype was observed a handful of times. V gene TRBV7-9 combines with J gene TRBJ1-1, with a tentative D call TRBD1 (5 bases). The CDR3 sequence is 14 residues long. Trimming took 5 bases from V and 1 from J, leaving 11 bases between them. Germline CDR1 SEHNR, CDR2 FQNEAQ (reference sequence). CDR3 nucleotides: TGTGCCAGCAGCATCCTCGACAGGAACACTGAAGCTTTCTTT. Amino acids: CASSILDRNTEAFF.

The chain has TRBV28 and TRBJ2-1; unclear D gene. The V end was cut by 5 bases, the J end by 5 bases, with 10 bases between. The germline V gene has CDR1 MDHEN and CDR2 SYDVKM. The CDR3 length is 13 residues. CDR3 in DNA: TGTGCCAGCAGTCCCCCCGTCCACAATGAGCAGTTCTTC. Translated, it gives CASSPPVHNEQFF. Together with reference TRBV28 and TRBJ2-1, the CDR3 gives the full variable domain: DVKVTQSSRYLVKRTGEKVFLECVQDMDHENMFWYRQDPGLGLRLIYFSYDVKMKEKGDIPEGYSVSREKKERFSLILESASTNQTSMYLCASSPPVHNEQFFGPGTRLTVL.

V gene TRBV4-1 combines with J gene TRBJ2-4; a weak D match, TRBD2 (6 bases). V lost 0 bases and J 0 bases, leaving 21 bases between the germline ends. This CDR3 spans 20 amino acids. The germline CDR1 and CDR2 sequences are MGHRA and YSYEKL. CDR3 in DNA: TGCGCCAGCAGCCAAGATTGGGGGGAACTTCTAAGGCTAGCCAAAAACATTCAGTACTTC. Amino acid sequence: CASSQDWGELLRLAKNIQYF.

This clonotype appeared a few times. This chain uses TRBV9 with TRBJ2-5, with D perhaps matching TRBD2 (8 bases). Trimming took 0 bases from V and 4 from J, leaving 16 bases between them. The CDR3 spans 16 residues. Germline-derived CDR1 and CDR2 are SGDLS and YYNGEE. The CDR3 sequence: CASSVVEGAGGETQYF. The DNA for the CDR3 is TGTGCCAGCAGCGTAGTGGAGGGGGCGGGAGGAGAGACCCAGTACTTC.

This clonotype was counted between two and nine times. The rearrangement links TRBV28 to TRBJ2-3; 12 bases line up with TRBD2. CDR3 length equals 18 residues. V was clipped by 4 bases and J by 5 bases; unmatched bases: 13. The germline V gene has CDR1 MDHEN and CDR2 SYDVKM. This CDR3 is CASSSCLGLAGNEDTQYF. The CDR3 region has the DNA TGTGCCAGCAGTTCTTGCCTCGGACTAGCGGGAAACGAAGATACGCAGTATTTT.

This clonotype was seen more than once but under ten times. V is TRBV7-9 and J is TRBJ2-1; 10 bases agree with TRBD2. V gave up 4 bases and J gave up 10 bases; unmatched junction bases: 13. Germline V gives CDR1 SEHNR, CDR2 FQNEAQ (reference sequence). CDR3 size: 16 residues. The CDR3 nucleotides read TGTGCCAGCAGCTCAGTGGATCTAGCGGGGGCCGGAGAGCAGTTCTTC. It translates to CASSSVDLAGAGEQFF.

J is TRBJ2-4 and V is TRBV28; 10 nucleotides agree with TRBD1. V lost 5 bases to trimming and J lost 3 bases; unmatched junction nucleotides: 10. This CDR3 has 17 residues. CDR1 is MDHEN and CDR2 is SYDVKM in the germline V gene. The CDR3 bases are TGTGCCAGCAGTGGGCTGGGACAGGGGTTAGTCAAAAACATTCAGTACTTC. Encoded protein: CASSGLGQGLVKNIQYF.

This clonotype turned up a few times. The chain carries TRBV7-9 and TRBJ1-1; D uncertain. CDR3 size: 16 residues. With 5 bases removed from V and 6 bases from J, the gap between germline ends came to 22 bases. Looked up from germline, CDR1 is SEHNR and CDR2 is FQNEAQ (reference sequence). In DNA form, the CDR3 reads TGTGCCAGCAGCCCGACGGTTGGTTGGGCAGCCCCTGAAGCTTTCTTT. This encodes CASSPTVGWAAPEAFF. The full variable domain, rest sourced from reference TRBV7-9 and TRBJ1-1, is DTGVSQNPRHKITKRGQNVTFRCDPISEHNRLYWYRQTLGQGPEFLTYFQNEAQLEKSRLLSDRFSAERPKGSFSTLEIQRTEQGDSAMYLCASSPTVGWAAPEAFFGQGTRLTVV.

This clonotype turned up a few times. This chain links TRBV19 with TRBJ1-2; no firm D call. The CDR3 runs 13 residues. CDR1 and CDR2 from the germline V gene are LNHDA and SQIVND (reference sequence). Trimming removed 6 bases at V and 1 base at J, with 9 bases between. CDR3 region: CASSDGINYGYTF. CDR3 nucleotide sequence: TGTGCCAGTAGCGACGGGATTAACTATGGCTACACCTTC.

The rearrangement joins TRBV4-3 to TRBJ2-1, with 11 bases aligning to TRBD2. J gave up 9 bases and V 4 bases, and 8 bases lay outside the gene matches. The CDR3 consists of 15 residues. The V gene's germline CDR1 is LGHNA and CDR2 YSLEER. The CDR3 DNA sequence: TGCGCCAGCAGCCTCCGACTAGCGGGGAACGGTGAGCAGTTCTTC. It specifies CASSLRLAGNGEQFF.

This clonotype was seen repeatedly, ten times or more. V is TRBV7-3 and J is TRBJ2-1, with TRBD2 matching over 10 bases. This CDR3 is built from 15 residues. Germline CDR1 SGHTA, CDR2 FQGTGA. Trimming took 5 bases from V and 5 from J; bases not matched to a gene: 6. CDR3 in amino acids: CASSLSGGSHNEQFF. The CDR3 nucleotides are TGTGCCAGCAGCCTTAGCGGGGGGTCCCACAATGAGCAGTTCTTC.

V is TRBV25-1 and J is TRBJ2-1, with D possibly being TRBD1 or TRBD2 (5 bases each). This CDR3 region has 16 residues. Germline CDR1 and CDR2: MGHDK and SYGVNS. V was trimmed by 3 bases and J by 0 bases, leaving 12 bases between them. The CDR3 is CASSDPGPSSYNEQFF. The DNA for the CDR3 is TGTGCCAGCAGTGACCCGGGACCTAGCTCCTACAATGAGCAGTTCTTC. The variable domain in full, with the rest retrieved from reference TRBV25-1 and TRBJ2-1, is EADIYQTPRYLVIGTGKKITLECSQTMGHDKMYWYQQDPGMELHLIHYSYGVNSTEKGDLSSESTVSRIRTEHFPLTLESARPSHTSQYLCASSDPGPSSYNEQFFGPGTRLTVL.

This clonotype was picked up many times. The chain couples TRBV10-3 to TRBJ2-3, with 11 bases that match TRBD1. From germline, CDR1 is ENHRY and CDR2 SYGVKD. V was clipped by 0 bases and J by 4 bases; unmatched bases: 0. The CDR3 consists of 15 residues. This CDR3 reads CAISESGQGADTQYF. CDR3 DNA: TGTGCCATCAGTGAGTCGGGACAGGGGGCAGATACGCAGTATTTT.

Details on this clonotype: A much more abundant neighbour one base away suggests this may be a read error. CDR3 sequence reads: CASSSGTTLMSETGELFF. The CDR3 DNA reads as TGTGCCAGCAGTTCTGGGACAACTCTCATGAGCGAGACCGGGGAGCTGTTTTTT. The genes are TRBV12-3 or TRBV12-4 and TRBJ2-2, with D tentatively TRBD1 (6 bases). V lost 4 bases and J 5 bases, leaving 23 bases between the germline ends. The CDR3 is 18 amino acids.

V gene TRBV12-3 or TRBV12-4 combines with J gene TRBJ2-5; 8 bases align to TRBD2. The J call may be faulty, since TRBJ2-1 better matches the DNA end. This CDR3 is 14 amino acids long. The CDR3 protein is CASIIGGGLDEQFF. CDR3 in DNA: TGTGCCAGCATAATCGGCGGGGGGCTCGATGAGCAGTTCTTC.

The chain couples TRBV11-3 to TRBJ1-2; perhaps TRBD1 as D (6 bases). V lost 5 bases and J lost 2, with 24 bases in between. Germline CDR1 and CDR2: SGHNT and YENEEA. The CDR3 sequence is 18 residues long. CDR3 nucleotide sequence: TGTGCCAGCAGCCCCGGCCGGAGACCGGGGGGCATAAACTATGGCTACACCTTC. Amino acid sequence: CASSPGRRPGGINYGYTF.